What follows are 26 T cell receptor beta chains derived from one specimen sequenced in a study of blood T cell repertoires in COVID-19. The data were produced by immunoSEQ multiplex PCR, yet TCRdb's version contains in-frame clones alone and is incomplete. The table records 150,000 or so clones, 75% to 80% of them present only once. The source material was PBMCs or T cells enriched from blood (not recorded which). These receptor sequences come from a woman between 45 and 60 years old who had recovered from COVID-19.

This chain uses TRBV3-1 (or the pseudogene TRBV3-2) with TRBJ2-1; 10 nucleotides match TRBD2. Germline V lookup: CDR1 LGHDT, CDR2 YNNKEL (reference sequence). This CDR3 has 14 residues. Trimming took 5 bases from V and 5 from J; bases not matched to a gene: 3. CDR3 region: CASSYTSGNNEQFF. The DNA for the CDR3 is TGTGCCAGCAGCTACACTAGCGGGAACAATGAGCAGTTCTTC.

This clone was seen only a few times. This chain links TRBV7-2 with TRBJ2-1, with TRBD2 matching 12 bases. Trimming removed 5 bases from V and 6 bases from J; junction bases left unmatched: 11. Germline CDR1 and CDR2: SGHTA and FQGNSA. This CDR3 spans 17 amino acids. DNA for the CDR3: TGTGCCAGCAGCAGTAGGGGAGGACTAGCGGGACCCAATGAGCAGTTCTTC. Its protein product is CASSSRGGLAGPNEQFF.

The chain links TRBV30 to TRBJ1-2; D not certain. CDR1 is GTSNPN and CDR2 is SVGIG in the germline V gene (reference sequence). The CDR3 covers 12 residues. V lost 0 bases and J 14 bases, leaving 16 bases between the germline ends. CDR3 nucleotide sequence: TGTGCCTGGAGTGTGAAAGCCGGCAGAGGGACCTTC. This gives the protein CAWSVKAGRGTF.

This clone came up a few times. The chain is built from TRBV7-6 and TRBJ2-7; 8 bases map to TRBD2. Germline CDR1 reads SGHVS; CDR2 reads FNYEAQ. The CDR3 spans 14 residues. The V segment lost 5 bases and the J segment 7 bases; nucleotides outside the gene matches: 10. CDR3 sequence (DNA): TGTGCCAGCAGCCCACCGGGGGGGGCGCATGAGCAGTACTTC. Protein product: CASSPPGGAHEQYF.

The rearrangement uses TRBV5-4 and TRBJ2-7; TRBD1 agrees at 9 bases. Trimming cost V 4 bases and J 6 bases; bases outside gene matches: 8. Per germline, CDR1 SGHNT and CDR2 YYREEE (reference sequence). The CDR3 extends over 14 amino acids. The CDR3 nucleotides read TGTGCCAGCAGCACTAGGGACAGGGTTTCCGAGCAGTACTTC. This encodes CASSTRDRVSEQYF.

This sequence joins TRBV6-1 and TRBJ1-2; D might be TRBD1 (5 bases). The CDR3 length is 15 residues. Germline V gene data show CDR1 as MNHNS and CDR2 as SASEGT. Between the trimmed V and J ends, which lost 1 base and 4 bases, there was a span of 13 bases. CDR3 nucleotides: TGTGCCAGCAGTGAAGTCGGTGGGGGGACCTATGGCTACACCTTC. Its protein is CASSEVGGGTYGYTF.

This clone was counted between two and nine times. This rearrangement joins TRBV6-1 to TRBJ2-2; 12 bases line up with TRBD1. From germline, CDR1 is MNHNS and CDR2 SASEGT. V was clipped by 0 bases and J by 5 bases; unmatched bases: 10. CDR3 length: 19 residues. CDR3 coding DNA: TGTGCCAGCAGTGAAGCGGGGACAGGGGGCGGCGGAAGAACCGGGGAGCTGTTTTTT. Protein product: CASSEAGTGGGGRTGELFF.

CDR3 bases: TGTGCCAGCAGCTTTGCTGGAGGCCACCGGGAGCAGTTCTTC. Translation gives CASSFAGGHREQFF. The chain employs TRBV13 and TRBJ2-1, with D perhaps TRBD2 (5 bases). Per the germline V gene, CDR1 is PRHDT and CDR2 is FYEKMQ (reference sequence). V was shortened by 3 bases and J by 10 bases, with 16 bases between the two germline ends. The CDR3 loop spans 14 amino acids. Full variable domain (rest looked up from reference TRBV13 and TRBJ2-1): AAGVIQSPRHLIKEKRETATLKCYPIPRHDTVYWYQQGPGQDPQFLISFYEKMQSDKGSIPDRFSAQQFSDYHSELNMSSLELGDSALYFCASSFAGGHREQFFGPGTRLTVL.

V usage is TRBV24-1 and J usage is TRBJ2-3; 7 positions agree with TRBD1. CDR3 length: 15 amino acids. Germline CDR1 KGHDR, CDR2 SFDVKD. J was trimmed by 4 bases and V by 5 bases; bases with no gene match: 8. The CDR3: CATSGGGLGADTQYF. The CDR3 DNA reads TGTGCCACCAGTGGAGGGGGCCTAGGGGCAGATACGCAGTATTTT.

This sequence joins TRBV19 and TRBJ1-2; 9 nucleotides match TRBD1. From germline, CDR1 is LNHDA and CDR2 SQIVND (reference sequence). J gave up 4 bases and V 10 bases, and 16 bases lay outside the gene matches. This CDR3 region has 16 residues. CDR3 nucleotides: TGTGCCACCCGGCCGCCCCCCGGGACAGGGCTCTATGGCTACACCTTC. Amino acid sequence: CATRPPPGTGLYGYTF.

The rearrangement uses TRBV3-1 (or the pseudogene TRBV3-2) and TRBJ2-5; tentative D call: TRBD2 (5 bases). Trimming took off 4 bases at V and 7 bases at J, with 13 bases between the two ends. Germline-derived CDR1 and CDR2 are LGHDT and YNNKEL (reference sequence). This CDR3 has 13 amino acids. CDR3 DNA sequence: TGTGCCAGCAGCCTCGGACCCCGGGGGACCCAGTACTTC. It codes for CASSLGPRGTQYF.

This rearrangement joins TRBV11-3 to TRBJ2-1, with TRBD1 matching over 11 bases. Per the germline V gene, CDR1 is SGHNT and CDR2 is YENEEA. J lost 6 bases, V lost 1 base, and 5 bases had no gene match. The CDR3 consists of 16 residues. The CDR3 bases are TGTGCCAGCAGCTTAGGCGGGACAGGGGGGGGCAATGAGCAGTTCTTC. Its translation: CASSLGGTGGGNEQFF.

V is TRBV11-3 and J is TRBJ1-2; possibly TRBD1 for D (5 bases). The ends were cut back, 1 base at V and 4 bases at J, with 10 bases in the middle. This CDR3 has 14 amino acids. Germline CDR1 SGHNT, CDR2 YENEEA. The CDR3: CASSLGDLAYGYTF. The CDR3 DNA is TGTGCCAGCAGCTTAGGGGACTTAGCCTATGGCTACACCTTC.

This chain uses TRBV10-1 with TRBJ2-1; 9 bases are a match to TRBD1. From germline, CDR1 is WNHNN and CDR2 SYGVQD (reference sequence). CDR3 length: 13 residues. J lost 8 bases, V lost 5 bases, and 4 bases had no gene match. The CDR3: CASSSGQGYEQFF. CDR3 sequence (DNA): TGCGCCAGCAGTTCGGGACAGGGTTATGAGCAGTTCTTC.

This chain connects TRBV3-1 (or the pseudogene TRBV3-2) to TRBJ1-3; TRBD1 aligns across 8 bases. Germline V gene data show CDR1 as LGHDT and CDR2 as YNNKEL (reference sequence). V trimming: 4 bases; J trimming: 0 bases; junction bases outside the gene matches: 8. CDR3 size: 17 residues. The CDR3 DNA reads TGTGCCAGCAGCCGACCCGGGACAGGTTTCTCTGGAAACACCATATATTTT. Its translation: CASSRPGTGFSGNTIYF.

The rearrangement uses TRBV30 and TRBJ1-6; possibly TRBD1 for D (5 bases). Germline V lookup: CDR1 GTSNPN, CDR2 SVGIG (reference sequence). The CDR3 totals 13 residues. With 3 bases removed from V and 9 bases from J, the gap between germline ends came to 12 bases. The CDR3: CAWRLQGGSPLHF. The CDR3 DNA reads TGTGCCTGGAGGTTGCAGGGTGGTTCACCCCTCCACTTT.

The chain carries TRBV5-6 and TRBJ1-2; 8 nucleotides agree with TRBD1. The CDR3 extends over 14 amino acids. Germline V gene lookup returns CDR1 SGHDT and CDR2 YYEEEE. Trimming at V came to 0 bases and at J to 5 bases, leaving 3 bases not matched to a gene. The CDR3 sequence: CASSLGDRGYGYTF. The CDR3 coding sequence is TGTGCCAGCAGCTTGGGAGACAGGGGTTATGGCTACACCTTC. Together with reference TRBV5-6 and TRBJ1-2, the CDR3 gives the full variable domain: DAGVTQSPTHLIKTRGQQVTLRCSPKSGHDTVSWYQQALGQGPQFIFQYYEEEERQRGNFPDRFSGHQFPNYSSELNVNALLLGDSALYLCASSLGDRGYGYTFGSGTRLTVV.

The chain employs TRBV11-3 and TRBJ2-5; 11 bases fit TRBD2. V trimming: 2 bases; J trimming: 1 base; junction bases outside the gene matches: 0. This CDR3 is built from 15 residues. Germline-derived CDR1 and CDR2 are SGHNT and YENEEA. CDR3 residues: CASSLLAGGQETQYF. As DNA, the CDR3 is TGTGCCAGCAGCTTACTAGCGGGGGGCCAAGAGACCCAGTACTTC. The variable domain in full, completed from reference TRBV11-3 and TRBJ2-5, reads EAGVVQSPRYKIIEKKQPVAFWCNPISGHNTLYWYLQNLGQGPELLIRYENEEAVDDSQLPKDRFSAERLKGVDSTLKIQPAELGDSAVYLCASSLLAGGQETQYFGPGTRLLVL.

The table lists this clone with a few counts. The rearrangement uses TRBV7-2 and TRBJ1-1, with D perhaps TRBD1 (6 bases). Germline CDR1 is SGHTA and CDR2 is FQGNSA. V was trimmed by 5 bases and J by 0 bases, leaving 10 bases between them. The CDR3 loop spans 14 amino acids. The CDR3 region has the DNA TGTGCCAGCAGCCCCCGGACAGTGAACACTGAAGCTTTCTTT. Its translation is CASSPRTVNTEAFF.

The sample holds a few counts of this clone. CDR3 sequence (DNA): TGCAGCGTTGAAGTAAGCGTCACTGAAGCTTTCTTT. Translating gives CSVEVSVTEAFF. The genes are TRBV29-1 and TRBJ1-1; D remains ambiguous. Germline V gene sequence: CDR1 SQVTM, CDR2 ANQGSEA. V shed 1 base and J shed 4 bases, with 7 bases lying between them. The CDR3 is 12 amino acids.

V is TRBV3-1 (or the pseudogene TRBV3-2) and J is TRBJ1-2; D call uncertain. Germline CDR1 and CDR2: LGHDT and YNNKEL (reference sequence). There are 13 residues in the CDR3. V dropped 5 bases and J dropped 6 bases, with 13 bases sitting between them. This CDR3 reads CASSLSILNGYTF. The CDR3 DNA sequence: TGTGCCAGCAGCTTAAGCATATTGAATGGCTACACCTTC.

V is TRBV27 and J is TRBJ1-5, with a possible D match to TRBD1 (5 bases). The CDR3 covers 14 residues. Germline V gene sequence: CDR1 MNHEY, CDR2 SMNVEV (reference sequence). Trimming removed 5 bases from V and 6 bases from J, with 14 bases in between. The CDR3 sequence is CASSPIGRAQPQHF. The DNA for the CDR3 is TGTGCCAGCAGTCCCATAGGCAGGGCTCAGCCCCAGCATTTT.

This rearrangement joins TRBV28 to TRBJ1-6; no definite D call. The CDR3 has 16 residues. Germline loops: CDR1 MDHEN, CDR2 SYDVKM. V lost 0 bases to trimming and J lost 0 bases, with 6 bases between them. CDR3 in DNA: TGTGCCAGCAGTTTATGGTCAGACTCCTATAATTCACCCCTCCACTTT. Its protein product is CASSLWSDSYNSPLHF.

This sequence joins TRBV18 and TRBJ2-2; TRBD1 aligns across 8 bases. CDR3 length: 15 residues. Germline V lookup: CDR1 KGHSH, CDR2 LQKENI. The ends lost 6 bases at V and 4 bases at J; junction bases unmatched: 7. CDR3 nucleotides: TGTGCCAGCTCCCCTGGGACAGGATTCACCGGGGAGCTGTTTTTT. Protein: CASSPGTGFTGELFF.

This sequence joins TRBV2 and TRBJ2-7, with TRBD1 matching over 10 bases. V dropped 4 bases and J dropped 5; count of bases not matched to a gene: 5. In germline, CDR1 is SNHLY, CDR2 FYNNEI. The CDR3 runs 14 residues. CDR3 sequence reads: CASSADRGLDEQYF. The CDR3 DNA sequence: TGTGCCAGCAGTGCAGACAGGGGGCTCGACGAGCAGTACTTC.

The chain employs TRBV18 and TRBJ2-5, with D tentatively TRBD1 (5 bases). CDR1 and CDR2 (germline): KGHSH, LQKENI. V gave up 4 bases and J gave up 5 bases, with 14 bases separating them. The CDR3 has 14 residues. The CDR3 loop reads CASSHRQNLETQYF. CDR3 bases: TGTGCCAGCTCACATAGACAGAATTTGGAGACCCAGTACTTC.